The 4 T cell receptor beta chains presented below share a single source sample, sequenced in a study of CD8+CD57+ T cells in acquired aplastic anemia. Genomic DNA, serving as template, underwent TCR beta VDJ and CDR3 profiling. TCRdb analysed the reads with MiXCR anew, one entry per CDR3 protein. Of some 160,000 distinct CDR3 sequences detected, 45% to 55% appear once; the ten largest clones hold roughly 30%. The authors sequenced patients whose flow cytometry had shown CD8+CD57+ cell expansion. The sequenced sample consisted of sorted CD4+, CD8+, or CD8+CD57+ T cells (not recorded which) from PBMCs. Every receptor here comes from a human donor with aplastic anemia.

The chain links TRBV2 to TRBJ1-2; maybe TRBD1 (5 bases). Germline V gene sequence: CDR1 SNHLY, CDR2 FYNNEI. The CDR3 loop spans 14 amino acids. Trimming stripped 3 bases from V and 6 bases from J, with 14 bases between. The CDR3 DNA follows: TGTGCCAGCAGTGATCTTGGAGGGGCGGATGGCTACACCTTC. This encodes CASSDLGGADGYTF.

V gene TRBV30 combines with J gene TRBJ2-7; 14 nucleotides line up with TRBD2. CDR1 is GTSNPN, CDR2 SVGIG, per germline (reference sequence). The V gene end was trimmed by 0 bases and the J gene end by 2 bases; junction bases not matched to a gene: 0. The CDR3 has 15 residues. The CDR3 region has the DNA TGTGCCTGGAGTGTGACTAGCGGGGGGGCCTACGAGCAGTACTTC. The encoded protein is CAWSVTSGGAYEQYF.

The genes are TRBV2 and TRBJ1-2; 9 bases match TRBD1. The CDR3 contains 14 residues. Germline V CDR1 and CDR2: SNHLY, FYNNEI. V shed 8 bases and J 8 bases; nucleotides not matched to a gene: 12. The CDR3 DNA sequence: TGTGCCAGCCGATTGACAGGGGGAGCGGGAGGCTACACCTTC. Its protein product is CASRLTGGAGGYTF.

This clonotype was seen once. The gene calls are TRBV27 and TRBJ2-1; a weak D match, TRBD1 (6 bases). Germline V CDR1 and CDR2: MNHEY, SMNVEV (reference sequence). The CDR3 covers 14 residues. The ends were cut back, 2 bases at V and 7 bases at J, with 12 bases in the middle. This chain's CDR3 is CASSLKNTGNEQFF. The DNA for the CDR3 is TGTGCCAGCAGTTTAAAGAATACAGGGAATGAGCAGTTCTTC.